The 10 T cell receptor beta chains presented below share a single source sample, sequenced in a study of patients and donors after allogeneic stem cell transplantation. TCRdb reprocessed the RT-PCR reads via MiXCR and lists one record per CDR3 protein. The table has fewer than 75,000 distinct CDR3 sequences, 13% seen once; the top ten hold more than 25%. Sequenced input: blood, either unsorted or a sorted T cell fraction (not recorded which). These receptors all stem from a human donor who was either an allogeneic HSCT recipient or a stem cell or donor lymphocyte infusion donor (not recorded which). It is not recorded whose cells these are; they may come from a transplant donor.

The gene calls are TRBV2 and TRBJ2-1, with D uncertain. Germline CDR1 SNHLY, CDR2 FYNNEI. V lost 7 bases and J lost 6, with 13 bases in between. The CDR3 extends over 13 amino acids. The CDR3 region is CASKPDLGNEQFF. In DNA, the CDR3 is TGTGCCAGCAAGCCGGACCTGGGCAATGAGCAGTTCTTC.

In its sample, this clonotype is medium-sized. This CDR3 is CSVRTVNEAFF. Here the CDR3 DNA reads TGCAGCGTAAGGACAGTTAATGAAGCTTTCTTT. The chain combines TRBV29-1 with TRBJ1-1; possibly TRBD1 for D (6 bases). The germline V gene encodes CDR1 SQVTM and CDR2 ANQGSEA. The CDR3 has 11 residues. Trimming took 6 bases from V and 7 from J, leaving 12 bases between them.

The chain uses TRBV5-5 and TRBJ2-5, with 9 positions matching TRBD1. Germline V gives CDR1 SGHKS, CDR2 YYEKEE (reference sequence). Losses at the gene ends were 4 bases for V and 5 bases for J; bases not matched to a gene: 15. CDR3 size: 17 residues. This CDR3 reads CASSPRDRANLEETQYF. CDR3 in DNA: TGTGCCAGCAGCCCCCGGGACAGGGCAAATTTGGAGGAGACCCAGTACTTC. The variable domain in full, with the rest retrieved from reference TRBV5-5 and TRBJ2-5, is DAGVTQSPTHLIKTRGQQVTLRCSPISGHKSVSWYQQVLGQGPQFIFQYYEKEERGRGNFPDRFSARQFPNYSSELNVNALLLGDSALYLCASSPRDRANLEETQYFGPGTRLLVL.

At least ten counts were recorded for this clonotype. The chain has TRBV12-3 or TRBV12-4 and TRBJ1-5; D possibly corresponds to TRBD1 (6 bases). V lost 3 bases, J lost 7 bases, and 13 bases lay in between. This CDR3 contains 14 residues. This CDR3 reads CASSFGGLGQPQHF. The CDR3 bases are TGTGCCAGCAGTTTCGGGGGGCTGGGCCAGCCCCAGCATTTT.

The table lists this clonotype with a few counts. This chain connects TRBV10-2 to TRBJ2-2; TRBD2 aligns across 7 bases. J gave up 3 bases and V 4 bases, and 5 bases lay outside the gene matches. In germline, CDR1 is WSHSY, CDR2 SAAADI. The CDR3 has 15 residues. The CDR3 sequence is CASSAGRTHTGELFF. In DNA form, the CDR3 reads TGCGCCAGCAGTGCCGGGAGGACGCACACCGGGGAGCTGTTTTTT.

This clonotype was found a few times. The V and J genes are TRBV6-6 and TRBJ1-1; 7 nucleotides match TRBD1. This CDR3 is built from 13 residues. Looked up from germline, CDR1 is MNHNY and CDR2 is SVGAGI (reference sequence). The junction had 5 bases not matched to a gene; V was cut back by 4 bases and J by 6 bases. CDR3 sequence (DNA): TGTGCCAGCAGTTCCACAGGGGTGGCTGAAGCTTTCTTT. Translating it yields CASSSTGVAEAFF.

This clonotype was counted many times. The chain employs TRBV27 and TRBJ1-5; no clear D gene. Looked up from germline, CDR1 is MNHEY and CDR2 is SMNVEV (reference sequence). V gave up 4 bases and J gave up 7 bases, with 17 bases separating them. The CDR3 loop spans 15 amino acids. The CDR3 sequence is CASSSTRRGDQPQHF. The CDR3 coding sequence is TGTGCCAGCAGTTCCACCCGGCGGGGTGACCAGCCCCAGCATTTT.

This clonotype was detected only a few times. The DNA for the CDR3 is TGCGCCAGCAGCTTTCATCCACAGGGGGCGAACACTGAAGCTTTCTTT. It yields the protein CASSFHPQGANTEAFF. The chain uses TRBV5-1 and TRBJ1-1; 9 nucleotides align to TRBD1. Germline V CDR1 and CDR2: SGHRS, YFSETQ. The CDR3 extends over 16 amino acids. V was clipped by 2 bases and J by 1 base; unmatched bases: 6. Combining the CDR3 with reference TRBV5-1 and TRBJ1-1 gives the whole variable domain KAGVTQTPRYLIKTRGQQVTLSCSPISGHRSVSWYQQTPGQGLQFLFEYFSETQRNKGNFPGRFSGRQFSNSRSEMNVSTLELGDSALYLCASSFHPQGANTEAFFGQGTRLTVV.

Comments on this clonotype: The CDR3 ends on some other residue instead of the conserved phenylalanine or tryptophan, so this is likely a read error. This rearrangement joins TRBV19 to TRBJ2-3, with a weak D call TRBD2 (5 bases). CDR3 length: 14 amino acids. Germline lookup yields CDR1 LNHDA and CDR2 SQIVND (reference sequence). Deletions cut 5 bases from V and 3 bases from J, with 12 bases between. The CDR3 sequence: CASSFGMRTDTQYS. DNA for the CDR3: TGTGCCAGTAGTTTCGGGATGCGGACAGATACGCAGTATTCT.

This clonotype was seen only a few times. CDR3 amino acids: CASSISGRNSYEQYF. The DNA of the CDR3 is TGTGCCAGTAGTATATCAGGACGGAACTCCTACGAGCAGTACTTC. This chain connects TRBV19 to TRBJ2-7; no firm D call. The V end lost 2 bases, the J end lost 0 bases, and 11 bases lay between the germline ends. This CDR3 contains 15 residues. CDR1 LNHDA and CDR2 SQIVND come from the germline V gene (reference sequence).